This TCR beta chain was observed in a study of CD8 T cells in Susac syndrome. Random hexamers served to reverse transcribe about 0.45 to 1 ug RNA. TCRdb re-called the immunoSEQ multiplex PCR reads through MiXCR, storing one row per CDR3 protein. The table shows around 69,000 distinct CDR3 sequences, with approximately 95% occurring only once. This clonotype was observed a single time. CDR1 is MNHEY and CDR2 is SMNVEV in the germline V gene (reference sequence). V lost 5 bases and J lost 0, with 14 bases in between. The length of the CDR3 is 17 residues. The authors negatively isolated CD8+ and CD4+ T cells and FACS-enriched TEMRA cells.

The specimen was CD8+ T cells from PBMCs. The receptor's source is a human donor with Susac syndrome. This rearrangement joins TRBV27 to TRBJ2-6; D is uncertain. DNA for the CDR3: TGTGCCAGCAGTCTAAATGGTATGATCTCTGGGGCCAACGTCCTGACTTTC. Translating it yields CASSLNGMISGANVLTF.